Below, 18 T cell receptor beta chains from the same sample are listed, as sequenced in a study of T cell repertoires in cytomegalovirus infection. Their recognized antigens are unknown. MiXCR, applied by TCRdb to the reads, yields one record per CDR3 protein. Here the sample spans roughly 500,000 distinct CDR3 sequences, 33% being singletons. Sequencing used cultured PBMCs, obtained from culture after CMV antigen stimulation. The source is a human donor in good health (CMV status not recorded). Some clones in this sample may be carry-over from other donors' samples.

The gene calls are TRBV19 and TRBJ2-3; the match to TRBD1 covers 8 bases. The CDR3 runs to 16 residues. J lost 4 bases, V lost 3 bases, and 9 bases had no gene match. Germline CDR1 is LNHDA and CDR2 is SQIVND (reference sequence). The CDR3 protein is CASSIAPGGSADTQYF. In DNA, the CDR3 is TGTGCCAGTAGTATTGCCCCAGGGGGCAGTGCAGATACGCAGTATTTT.

The chain carries TRBV7-6 and TRBJ1-6; tentative D call: TRBD1 (5 bases). Germline CDR1 SGHVS, CDR2 FNYEAQ. The CDR3 spans 14 residues. V was trimmed by 4 bases and J by 8 bases, leaving 12 bases between them. The CDR3 protein is CASSSRGAHSPLHF. CDR3 nucleotides: TGTGCCAGCAGCTCGAGAGGGGCCCATTCACCCCTCCACTTT.

This chain uses TRBV4-1 with TRBJ2-3; the D is unclear. The CDR3 has 14 amino acids. V was shortened by 1 base and J by 6 bases, with 11 bases between the two germline ends. From germline, CDR1 is MGHRA and CDR2 YSYEKL. The CDR3 loop is CASSQVTAHDTQYF. The CDR3 region has the DNA TGCGCCAGCAGCCAAGTTACAGCCCACGATACGCAGTATTTT.

The chain uses TRBV10-3 and TRBJ2-3; D unclear. CDR1 ENHRY and CDR2 SYGVKD come from the germline V gene. The CDR3 has 12 residues. The V and J ends lost 6 bases and 2 bases respectively, with 6 bases between them. The DNA of the CDR3 is TGTGCCATCAGGAATAACACAGATACGCAGTATTTT. Residues: CAIRNNTDTQYF.

This clonotype has only a few counts. The chain recombines TRBV12-5 with TRBJ2-1; 13 bases match TRBD2. V trimming: 4 bases; J trimming: 0 bases; junction bases outside the gene matches: 6. Germline assignment: CDR1 LGHNT and CDR2 FRNRAP. CDR3 size: 18 residues. The CDR3 loop is CASGSRTSGRGSYNEQFF. The CDR3 nucleotides are TGTGCTAGTGGTTCGCGGACTAGCGGGAGAGGCTCCTACAATGAGCAGTTCTTC.

V usage is TRBV6-1 and J usage is TRBJ2-5; unclear D gene. The length of the CDR3 is 13 residues. V gave up 5 bases and J gave up 4 bases, with 11 bases separating them. Germline CDR1 MNHNS, CDR2 SASEGT. Here the CDR3 reads CASSLQYRETQYF. The CDR3 DNA reads as TGTGCCAGCAGTTTACAGTACCGAGAGACCCAGTACTTC.

This clonotype was seen a handful of times. V is TRBV7-9 and J is TRBJ2-3, with 9 nucleotides matching TRBD2. Germline V CDR1 and CDR2: SEHNR, FQNEAQ (reference sequence). This CDR3 contains 17 residues. J was trimmed by 4 bases and V by 6 bases; bases with no gene match: 14. Here the CDR3 reads CASSQAGGSPAPDTQYF. CDR3 bases: TGTGCCAGCAGTCAAGCGGGAGGTTCGCCGGCCCCAGATACGCAGTATTTT.

The chain employs TRBV5-6 and TRBJ2-2, with TRBD1 matching 10 bases. The germline V gene encodes CDR1 SGHDT and CDR2 YYEEEE. The CDR3 loop spans 15 amino acids. V was pared by 0 bases and J by 7 bases, with 3 bases of the junction left unmatched. CDR3 residues: CASSLGQGANGELFF. The DNA of the CDR3 is TGTGCCAGCAGCTTGGGACAGGGGGCGAACGGGGAGCTGTTTTTT.

This rearrangement joins TRBV7-2 to TRBJ2-3; 16 nucleotides align to TRBD2. The CDR3 runs 16 residues. Germline V gene data show CDR1 as SGHTA and CDR2 as FQGNSA. V gave up 4 bases and J gave up 6 bases; unmatched junction bases: 4. The CDR3 region is CASSWGLAGGGDTQYF. DNA for the CDR3: TGTGCCAGCAGCTGGGGACTAGCGGGGGGGGGGGATACGCAGTATTTT.

The V call is TRBV5-6, the J call TRBJ1-2; D remains unclear. Germline values: CDR1 SGHDT, CDR2 YYEEEE. V gave up 0 bases and J gave up 10 bases, with 10 bases separating them. CDR3 length: 12 amino acids. CDR3 loop: CASSLAWEHYTF. Here the CDR3 DNA reads TGTGCCAGCAGCTTGGCTTGGGAGCACTACACCTTC.

This clonotype has a handful of counts. V usage is TRBV28 and J usage is TRBJ2-5; 8 nucleotides line up with TRBD1. The germline V gene encodes CDR1 MDHEN and CDR2 SYDVKM. The J segment lost 5 bases and the V segment lost 4 bases, leaving 12 bases of the junction unmatched. The CDR3 length is 16 residues. In nucleotides, the CDR3 is TGTGCCAGCAGTTCCCCCAGGGGGCTGAAATTGGAGACCCAGTACTTC. It encodes CASSSPRGLKLETQYF.

In its sample, this clonotype was seen a few times. This rearrangement joins TRBV19 to TRBJ2-1; 7 bases line up with TRBD2. CDR1 and CDR2 (germline): LNHDA, SQIVND (reference sequence). The trim removed 3 bases at V and 13 bases at J, leaving 21 bases unmatched. The CDR3 runs to 17 residues. CDR3 in amino acids: CASSMGIWEGIGPVQFF. The DNA of the CDR3 is TGTGCCAGTAGTATGGGCATTTGGGAGGGCATCGGTCCGGTCCAGTTCTTC.

The chain carries TRBV19 and TRBJ1-1; a possible D gene is TRBD1 (5 bases). This CDR3 contains 14 residues. Germline CDR1 and CDR2: LNHDA and SQIVND (reference sequence). Trimming took off 7 bases at V and 1 base at J, with 13 bases between the two ends. CDR3 bases: TGTGCCAGTAACCGGGGGTTCGGGAACACTGAAGCTTTCTTT. This translates into CASNRGFGNTEAFF.

The V call is TRBV27, the J call TRBJ2-7; the match to TRBD1 covers 10 bases. J gave up 3 bases and V 7 bases, and 6 bases lay outside the gene matches. The CDR3 loop spans 14 amino acids. Germline V gene data show CDR1 as MNHEY and CDR2 as SMNVEV (reference sequence). The CDR3 bases are TGTGCCAGCAAACGACAGGGGGCCCTCTACGAGCAGTACTTC. Protein sequence: CASKRQGALYEQYF.

This clonotype was seen more than once but under ten times. The chain is built from TRBV27 and TRBJ2-7; 7 bases line up with TRBD1. The CDR3 is made up of 14 amino acids. With V trimmed by 8 bases and J by 2 bases, 9 bases remained unmatched. The germline gives CDR1 MNHEY, CDR2 SMNVEV (reference sequence). The chain's CDR3 is CASQTGDGAYEQYF. CDR3 coding DNA: TGTGCCAGCCAAACAGGGGACGGAGCCTACGAGCAGTACTTC.

The chain uses TRBV7-2 and TRBJ2-3; 9 bases agree with TRBD2. Germline V lookup: CDR1 SGHTA, CDR2 FQGNSA. The CDR3 loop spans 16 amino acids. V gave up 5 bases and J gave up 5 bases; unmatched junction bases: 11. CDR3 in DNA: TGTGCCAGCAGCCGAGGGAATAGCGGGAGTCTAGATACGCAGTATTTT. This encodes CASSRGNSGSLDTQYF.

The chain is built from TRBV19 and TRBJ1-1; 7 nucleotides align to TRBD1. The CDR3 is made up of 14 amino acids. The junction had 8 bases not matched to a gene; V was cut back by 4 bases and J by 6 bases. CDR1 is LNHDA and CDR2 is SQIVND in the germline V gene (reference sequence). The DNA for the CDR3 is TGTGCCAGTAGTAGATACAGGGGTTCTGCTGAAGCTTTCTTT. It codes for CASSRYRGSAEAFF.

This clonotype was counted only a few times. The chain recombines TRBV7-6 with TRBJ2-5; D may be TRBD1 or TRBD2 (5 bases each). CDR1 and CDR2 (germline): SGHVS, FNYEAQ. This CDR3 contains 14 residues. Trimming took off 2 bases at V and 2 bases at J, with 9 bases between the two ends. The CDR3 DNA sequence: TGTGCCAGCAGCTTAATGGGGGAACAAGAGACCCAGTACTTC. It codes for CASSLMGEQETQYF.